A selection of T cell receptor beta chains follows, all from one sample in a study of a mutant IDH1 vaccine in newly diagnosed glioma. Antigens of these TCRs are unknown. The assay was immunoSEQ multiplex PCR, and TCRdb's table has in-frame clones only and misses some. The table records tens of thousands of clones, 78% of them present only once. The sequences come from PBMCs, collected from a glioma patient whose treatment included an IDH1 peptide vaccine. The receptor source for this set is a woman in her thirties or forties with glioma. Some clones in this sample may be carry-over from other donors' samples. The CDR3 runs from the conserved cysteine through the conserved F or W. D genes are given only for firm matches. The size field is filled for only some rows; it gives once, few, many or a size class.

d_call clone_size j_call v_call cdr3_nt cdr3_aa
TRBD2 - TRBJ2-3 TRBV27 TGTGCCAGCAGTTCCTCGGGAGGACGCACAGATACGCAGTATTTT CASSSSGGRTDTQYF
- - TRBJ1-1 TRBV5-6 TGTGCCAGCAGCTTGGTGGTCCCTTCGAACACTGAAGCTTTCTTT CASSLVVPSNTEAFF
- - TRBJ1-3 TRBV2 TGTGCCAGCAGTGAAGGCCACTCTGGAAACACCATATATTTT CASSEGHSGNTIYF
- - TRBJ1-5 TRBV2 TGTGCCAGCAGTGAAGTCCGGAGAACCACTCAGCCCCAGCATTTT CASSEVRRTTQPQHF
- - TRBJ1-1 TRBV5-4 TGTGCCAGCAGCTTGGGGGGGGTCGACACTGAAGCTTTCTTT CASSLGGVDTEAFF
TRBD2 - TRBJ2-5 TRBV30 TGTGCCTGGAGTGTACGGGTGGGGACTAGCGGGGGGGCTCAAGAGACCCAGTACTTC CAWSVRVGTSGGAQETQYF
- medium-sized TRBJ1-2 TRBV20-1 TGCAGTGCTAGAGAGAGTGGGCAGGTCTTC CSARESGQVF
- few TRBJ2-1 TRBV9 TGTGCCAGCAGCGTCCGACAGGCTACCTACAATGAGCAGTTCTTC CASSVRQATYNEQFF
- - TRBJ2-1 TRBV5-1 TGCGCCAGCAGCTCCGGGACCTACAATGAGCAGTTCTTC CASSSGTYNEQFF
- - TRBJ1-1 TRBV29-1 TGCAGCGTTGTGGGGACGGGGACTGAAGCTTTCTTT CSVVGTGTEAFF
- - TRBJ2-5 TRBV29-1 TGCACCATTGGGGCTAACATTCAAGAGACCCAGTACTTC CTIGANIQETQYF
TRBD1 - TRBJ2-2 TRBV5-1 TGCGCCAGCTTAGGACAGGGGGCCGGCGGGGAGCTGTTTTTT CASLGQGAGGELFF
TRBD2 - TRBJ2-7 TRBV6-5 TGTGCCAGCAGTTCGAGCGGACTAGCGGGAGGGTACGAGCAGTACTTC CASSSSGLAGGYEQYF
- once TRBJ1-1 TRBV20-1 TGCAGTGCCCTCCCGAGTACTGAAGCTTTCTTT CSALPSTEAFF
TRBD2 - TRBJ2-7 TRBV7-2 TGTGCCAGCAGGTTAACTAGCGGGGGGGGAGGCGAGCAGTACTTC CASRLTSGGGGEQYF
- - TRBJ2-7 TRBV5-1 TGCGCCAGCAGCCAATCGACAGGCAACGAGCAGTACTTC CASSQSTGNEQYF
- few TRBJ2-1 TRBV2 TGTGCCAGCAGTTTCTCGAGGGCAGGGGAGAATGAGCAGTTCTTC CASSFSRAGENEQFF
- - TRBJ1-5 TRBV7-2 TGTGCCAGCAGCCCCCGGGGGGGGAATCAGCCCCAGCATTTT CASSPRGGNQPQHF
TRBD2 - TRBJ2-1 TRBV5-4 TGTGCCAGCAGCTCCCGGACTAGCGGGGCGGTAGAGCAGTTCTTC CASSSRTSGAVEQFF
TRBD2 - TRBJ2-7 TRBV6-1 TGTGCCAGCAGTGACGTCCTAGCGGGGGGCCGGCAGCCCTACGAGCAGTACTTC CASSDVLAGGRQPYEQYF
TRBD2 - TRBJ2-2 TRBV2 TGTGCCAGCAGGCTTGGACTAGCGGGGTACACCGGGGAGCTGTTTTTT CASRLGLAGYTGELFF
TRBD1 - TRBJ2-3 TRBV15 TGTGCCACCAGCAGAGATCCCCAGGGGGGCACAGATACGCAGTATTTT CATSRDPQGGTDTQYF
- - TRBJ2-7 TRBV7-2 TGTGCCAGCAGCCCGCTTAACTACGAGCAGTACTTC CASSPLNYEQYF
TRBD1 - TRBJ1-4 TRBV11-1 TGTGCCAGCAGCCTAAGCCGGGACAGGGGTGCAACTAATGAAAAACTGTTTTTT CASSLSRDRGATNEKLFF
TRBD2 - TRBJ2-3 TRBV29-1 TGCAGCGTTGAAATGATGCGGGAGTTAGATACGCAGTATTTT CSVEMMRELDTQYF
- - TRBJ2-1 TRBV7-9 TGTGCCAGCAGCTTGGTAGTTGTGAGCGCAAACAATGAGCAGTTCTTC CASSLVVVSANNEQFF
- - TRBJ2-2 TRBV6-4 TGTGCCAGCACCCTCACCGCCACGAACACCGGGGAGCTGTTTTTT CASTLTATNTGELFF
- - TRBJ1-4 TRBV11-2 TGTGCCAGCAGCTTAGGGCGGACCGGGACTAAGGACCAATTACGAAAACTGTTTTTT CASSLGRTGTKDQLRKLFF
- - TRBJ1-1 TRBV7-6 TGTGCCAGCAGCTTAGCGTTAGGCAGGGTTGTTGAAGCTTTCTTT CASSLALGRVVEAFF
- - TRBJ1-4 TRBV6-6 TGTGCCAGCAGTTACAGGGGGAATGAAAAACTGTTTTTT CASSYRGNEKLFF
- - TRBJ2-7 TRBV14 TGTGCCAGCAGACCGGACGGCCCCTACGAGCAGTACTTC CASRPDGPYEQYF
TRBD1 - TRBJ1-2 TRBV27 TGTGCCAGCAGCACAGGGGACCGTGGCTACACCTTC CASSTGDRGYTF
TRBD1 - TRBJ1-2 TRBV19 TGTGCCAGTATACCCGGGACAGGCCACTATGGCTACACCTTC CASIPGTGHYGYTF
- - TRBJ1-2 TRBV6-6 TGTGCCAGCAGGAGCGGGACACTAGGAGGCAATGGGGGCTACACCTTC CASRSGTLGGNGGYTF
- - TRBJ2-5 TRBV7-2 TGTGCCAGCAGTGAGGGCAGGGTAGAGACCCAGTACTTC CASSEGRVETQYF
- - TRBJ2-5 TRBV5-4 TGTGCCAGCTTCCTCCGAGGGTCGTACCAAGAGACCCAGTACTTC CASFLRGSYQETQYF
TRBD1 - TRBJ1-6 TRBV15 TGTGCCACCAGCAGAAGGACAGGCTATAATTCACCCCTCCACTTT CATSRRTGYNSPLHF
TRBD1 - TRBJ1-4 TRBV19 TGTGCCAGTAGGGACAGGGAAAGTAATGAAAAGCTGTTTTTT CASRDRESNEKLFF
- - TRBJ2-7 TRBV4-2 TGTGCCAGCAGCCAAGATGTTGCCTACGAGCAGTACTTC CASSQDVAYEQYF
TRBD1 - TRBJ2-7 TRBV20-1 TGCAGTGCTCGGACAGGGTCCGAGCAGTACTTC CSARTGSEQYF
- - TRBJ2-5 TRBV9 TGTGCCAGCAGCGTAAGTGGGAGGAGGCGGCAAGAGACCCAGTACTTC CASSVSGRRRQETQYF
- few TRBJ1-2 TRBV6-1 TGTGCCAGCAGTGAGTCCTGGGGCGAGAATGGCTACACCTTC CASSESWGENGYTF
- - TRBJ1-1 TRBV4-2 TGTGCCAGCAGCCAAAGGGGGGGCCCTGAAGCTTTCTTT CASSQRGGPEAFF
- - TRBJ1-6 TRBV5-4 TGTGCCAGCAGCCCTTCTGTGGTCGGGGGTAATTCACCCCTCCACTTT CASSPSVVGGNSPLHF
- few TRBJ2-5 TRBV19 TGTGCCAGTAGTATAGTTGGAGTTTATGAGACCCAGTACTTC CASSIVGVYETQYF
- - TRBJ1-1 TRBV7-2 TGTGCCAGCAGCTTAGCGGGGGCCACTGAAGCTTTCTTT CASSLAGATEAFF
TRBD1 once TRBJ1-5 TRBV27 TGTGCCAGCAGTTTGCAGGGGGGTAATCAGCCCCAGCATTTT CASSLQGGNQPQHF
TRBD2 once TRBJ2-3 TRBV28 TGTGCCAGCCCTAAAGGGACTAGCGGGGTTCCAGATACGCAGTATTTT CASPKGTSGVPDTQYF
- - TRBJ2-5 TRBV5-1 TGCGCCAGCAGCTTCGCGGGGCCATGGGAGACCCAGTACTTC CASSFAGPWETQYF
TRBD1 - TRBJ2-7 TRBV4-1 TGCGCCAGCAGCCAAGATCAGGGACAGCTATACGAGCAGTACTTC CASSQDQGQLYEQYF
TRBD2 - TRBJ2-3 TRBV7-8 TGTGCCAGCAGCTTACGCGGGGGGGAAGATACGCAGTATTTT CASSLRGGEDTQYF
- few TRBJ2-7 TRBV4-2 TGTGCCAGCAGCCCACAGGGAAGCCGCCCTCCCGAGTACTTC CASSPQGSRPPEYF
- - TRBJ1-3 TRBV6-5 TGTGCCACCCGACAGACCTCTGGAAACACCATATATTTT CATRQTSGNTIYF
- - TRBJ2-2 TRBV19 TGTGCCAGTAAGATTGGAGCCGGGGAGCTGTTTTTT CASKIGAGELFF
TRBD1 - TRBJ2-5 TRBV29-1 TGCAGCGGATGGACAGGCGGAGAGCAGTACTTC CSGWTGGEQYF